This is a list of T cell receptor beta chains from one sample in a study of human T cells and chemical hapten exposure. From the RACE reads, TCRdb called clonotypes with MiXCR, one entry per CDR3 protein. The sample consists of 180,000 or so distinct CDR3 sequences, approximately 14% of them appearing once. The material sequenced was whole blood, taken in connection with sensitization to the hapten diphenylcyclopropenone (DPC). Receptors were obtained from a young woman with alopecia areata. Some clones in this sample may be carry-over from other donors' samples. Each CDR3 is given with its conserved first and last residue. Each record gives: clone size, J gene, V gene, D gene, CDR3 DNA, CDR3 protein. D genes are given only for firm matches. Some rows mark clone size as missing; the rest say once, few, many or name a class of expanded clone.

few TRBJ2-7 TRBV2 - TGTGCCAGCAGTAGAGACCCCGACGAGCAGTACTTC CASSRDPDEQYF
- TRBJ1-2 TRBV29-1 TRBD1 TGCAGCGTTGTCGGGACAGGGGGCACGGGCTACACCTTC CSVVGTGGTGYTF
- TRBJ2-1 TRBV7-2 TRBD2 TGTGCCAGCAGCTTGAGACCTAGCGGGAATGAGCAGTTCTTC CASSLRPSGNEQFF
few TRBJ2-7 TRBV12-3/TRBV12-4 - TGTGCCAGCAGTTTCGGACTCAGAAAAACCAGCGAGCAGTACTTC CASSFGLRKTSEQYF
- TRBJ2-2 TRBV12-3/TRBV12-4 - TGTGCCAGCAGTTCGCATGACAAGAACACCGGGGAGCTGTTTTTT CASSSHDKNTGELFF
few TRBJ2-3 TRBV11-2 TRBD2 TGTGCCAGCAGCCCGCGGACTAGCGGGGGAGGGACAGATACGCAGTATTTT CASSPRTSGGGTDTQYF
few TRBJ1-5 TRBV5-6 - TGTGCCAGCACCTGGGGAGGGTCCAGCAATCAGCCCCAGCATTTT CASTWGGSSNQPQHF
many TRBJ2-2 TRBV5-1 - TGCGCCAGCAGCTCCGGGACTTCCGCGAACACCGGGGAGCTGTTTTTT CASSSGTSANTGELFF
many TRBJ1-4 TRBV10-3 - TGTGCCATCAGTGTAGTCCGGCAGGAGGAACTGTTTTTT CAISVVRQEELFF
few TRBJ2-5 TRBV20-1 - TGCAGTGCTGGACGGGGGGCGCAGGAGACCCAGTACTTC CSAGRGAQETQYF
- TRBJ1-2 TRBV6-2/TRBV6-3 - TGTGCCAGCAGTGTTCGGAACGACTATGGCTACACCTTC CASSVRNDYGYTF
few TRBJ2-2 TRBV6-6 TRBD1 TGTGCCAGCAGACCCCCGGGACAGGGTTACACCGGGGAGCTGTTTTTT CASRPPGQGYTGELFF
- TRBJ1-2 TRBV5-1 - TGCGCCAGCAGCTTGGGCCCAGGCAACTATGGCTACACCTTC CASSLGPGNYGYTF
- TRBJ2-7 TRBV25-1 - TGTGCCAGCAGTGATCGTTTTTTGAGCCGGGAGCAGTACTTC CASSDRFLSREQYF
- TRBJ1-5 TRBV9 - TGTGCCAGCAGCGTGACAGATAATCAGCCCCAGCATTTT CASSVTDNQPQHF
few TRBJ2-5 TRBV29-1 - TGCAGCGTTGAAGATTATGGGTCTGAAGAGACCCAGTACTTC CSVEDYGSEETQYF
few TRBJ1-2 TRBV6-2/TRBV6-3 - TGTGCCAGCAGCCCCTTGGAATACGGGAACATGGGAGGCTACACCTTC CASSPLEYGNMGGYTF
few TRBJ2-6 TRBV5-4 - TGTGCCAGCAGCTTGGGGCAGGCTGGGGCCAACGTCCTGACTTTC CASSLGQAGANVLTF
many TRBJ1-2 TRBV6-2/TRBV6-3 - TGTGCCAGCAGTTACCCCCAGCGGGGGGCCTATGGCTACACCTTC CASSYPQRGAYGYTF
- TRBJ1-5 TRBV7-6 TRBD1 TGTGCCAGCAGCTCTCAGACAGGGGGAAATCAGCCCCAGCATTTT CASSSQTGGNQPQHF
many TRBJ1-5 TRBV19 - TGTGCCAGTAGTATAGATGGATATAGCAATCAGCCCCAGCATTTT CASSIDGYSNQPQHF
many TRBJ2-7 TRBV10-2 - TGCGCCAGCAGTGAACTAGGGTCCCACGAGCAGTACTTC CASSELGSHEQYF
few TRBJ1-3 TRBV30 - TGTGCCTATAGCACAGGGTCGGACACCATATATTTT CAYSTGSDTIYF
- TRBJ1-5 TRBV12-3/TRBV12-4 - TGTGCCAGCAGCCGCAGGGACAGCAATCAGCCCCAGCATTTT CASSRRDSNQPQHF
many TRBJ1-2 TRBV6-5 TRBD1 TGTGCCAGCACCAAGGGACAGGGCTATGGCTACACCTTC CASTKGQGYGYTF
- TRBJ2-5 TRBV5-1 TRBD1 TGCGCCAGCAGTACCGGGACAGGCTTTCGGGAGACCCAGTACTTC CASSTGTGFRETQYF
few TRBJ2-1 TRBV7-2 TRBD1 TGTGCCAGCAGCCCGGGACAGGGGGGAAATGAGCAGTTCTTC CASSPGQGGNEQFF
- TRBJ2-1 TRBV5-6 TRBD2 TGTGCCAGCAGCTTGGCCTGGCGGGAGAGCCCCAATGAGCAGTTCTTC CASSLAWRESPNEQFF
- TRBJ2-3 TRBV7-3 TRBD2 TGTGCCAGCAGCGCCCGGACTAGCGGAGATACGCAGTATTTT CASSARTSGDTQYF
few TRBJ2-7 TRBV5-8 TRBD1 TGTGCCAGCAGCTCCGGGACAGGGGTCTACGAGCAGTACTTC CASSSGTGVYEQYF
- TRBJ1-6 TRBV20-1 - TGCAGTGCTCCCTACAGAACCCATAATTCACCCCTCCACTTT CSAPYRTHNSPLHF
- TRBJ1-2 TRBV12-3/TRBV12-4 - TGTGCCAGCAGTTTTGGCCGGACGGGCTATGGCTACACCTTC CASSFGRTGYGYTF